This T cell receptor (beta chain) comes out of a study of T cells after yellow fever vaccination. General study results and limits: The CD4 and CD8 compartments had a small share of their clonotypes in common. Contamination by abundant bulk-population clonotypes could be present in FACS-sorted repertoires.

Remarks on this clonotype: The antigen is not known.

UMIs and a universal primer site were added when TCR cDNA was made by 5'RACE template switching. From the 5' RACE reads, TCRdb called clonotypes with MiXCR, one entry per CDR3 protein. The sample consists of 300,000 or so distinct CDR3 sequences, over 10% of them appearing once. The sample consisted of CD4+ T cells sorted from PBMCs, taken 45 days after the yellow fever booster vaccination. The receptor was isolated from a man aged 25-40 years who received the YFV17D yellow fever vaccine.

The CDR3 coding sequence is TGTGCCTGGAGTGTCCAGCCTTGGACTAATGAAAAACTGTTTTTT. Translation: CAWSVQPWTNEKLFF. The V and J genes are TRBV30 and TRBJ1-4, with no clear D. This CDR3 comprises 15 residues. Germline assignment: CDR1 GTSNPN and CDR2 SVGIG (reference sequence). Deletions cut 0 bases from V and 2 bases from J, with 10 bases between.